The clone carrying this TCR beta chain was recorded many times. Its antigen is unidentified. The read halts 3 residues ahead of the CDR3 end, with the missing end drawn from the germline J gene. CVID and control samples used equivalent genomic DNA input. Some clones are missing from TCRdb's copy, which holds only in-frame ones; the method was immunoSEQ multiplex PCR. The sample yields 15,000 to 20,000 clones, without any singletons. After removal of 8 bases from V and 6 bases from J, the junction contained 13 bases not matched to a gene. This CDR3 contains 16 residues. Germline V lookup: CDR1 LNHDA, CDR2 SQIVND (reference sequence). The sample comes from a study of T cell clonality in common variable immunodeficiency. Study-wide points: The cause of increased CVID clonality remains unclear without subpopulation sequencing. In common variable immunodeficiency, TCR beta chains reportedly carried fewer deletions and N-nucleotide insertions.

Caucasian heritage predominated among both patients and controls. This TCR was sampled from a human donor with common variable immunodeficiency. This chain connects TRBV19 to TRBJ1-5; TRBD1 matches 10 bases. Material: peripheral blood mononuclear cells. This CDR3 is CASYDGRTGGFQPQHF. The CDR3 DNA, read in part, is TGTGCCAGTTACGATGGGAGGACAGGGGGTTTTCAGCCC.